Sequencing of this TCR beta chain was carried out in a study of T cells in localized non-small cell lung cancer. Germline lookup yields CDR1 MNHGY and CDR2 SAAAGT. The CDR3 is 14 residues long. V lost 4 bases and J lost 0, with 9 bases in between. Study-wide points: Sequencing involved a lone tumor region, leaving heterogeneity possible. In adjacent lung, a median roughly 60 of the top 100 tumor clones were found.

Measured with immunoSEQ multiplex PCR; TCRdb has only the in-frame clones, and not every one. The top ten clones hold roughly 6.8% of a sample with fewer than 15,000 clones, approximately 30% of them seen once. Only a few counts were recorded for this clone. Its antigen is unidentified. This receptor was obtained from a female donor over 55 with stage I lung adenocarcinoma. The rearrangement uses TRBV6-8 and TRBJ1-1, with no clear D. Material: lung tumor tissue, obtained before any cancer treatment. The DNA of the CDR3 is TGTGCCAGCAGTTTGGCCAGATTGAACACTGAAGCTTTCTTT. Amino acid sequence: CASSLARLNTEAFF.